This T cell receptor beta chain emerged from a study of blood T cell repertoires in COVID-19. From germline, CDR1 is LGHDT and CDR2 YNNKEL (reference sequence). The CDR3 length is 15 residues. The germline V and J ends were trimmed by 0 bases and 2 bases, with 8 bases remaining between them. Comment on this clone: Other DNA variants within this sample encode the same CDR3.

TCRdb keeps only in-frame clones here, not all; method: immunoSEQ multiplex PCR. In the table there are 150,000 to 200,000 clones, almost 85% of which are singletons. The chain employs TRBV3-1 (or the pseudogene TRBV3-2) and TRBJ1-5; TRBD1 might be the D (6 bases). The sequencing input was PBMCs or T cells enriched from blood (not recorded which). This TCR was sampled from a man over 45 who had recovered from COVID-19. The CDR3 bases are TGTGCCAGCAGCCAAGAACAGGGTCGCAATCAGCCCCAGCATTTT. It specifies CASSQEQGRNQPQHF.